This T cell receptor beta chain was retrieved from a study of cytomegalovirus exposure and HLA in healthy donors. The germline V gene has CDR1 MRHNA and CDR2 SNTAGT. This CDR3 region has 15 residues. V dropped 4 bases and J dropped 8; count of bases not matched to a gene: 10. Regarding this clone: Its specificity is unknown.

The PCR used 60 Vbeta and 13 Jbeta primers. Using immunoSEQ multiplex PCR, the repertoire was profiled, and TCRdb retains in-frame clones only, with some absent. The table lists around 140,000 clones, around 80% of them singletons, with less than 1.5% in the top ten. Study-wide results and caveats: Presence/absence comparisons presumed near-even sequencing depth among donors.

This receptor was identified in a man aged 30 to 39 in good health and CMV-seropositive. Sequencing was carried out using PBMCs. This chain connects TRBV6-4 to TRBJ2-1, with TRBD2 matching 8 bases. The chain's CDR3 is CASSVLSGSTDEQFF. The CDR3 nucleotides are TGTGCCAGCAGTGTTCTGAGCGGGAGTACGGATGAGCAGTTCTTC.